This entry lists 2 T cell receptor beta chains sequenced from one sample in a study of cytomegalovirus exposure and HLA in healthy donors. Vbeta (60) and Jbeta (13) primers were used in the PCR. Sequenced by immunoSEQ multiplex PCR; TCRdb stores in-frame clones only, minus some. The data show 120,000 or so clones, around 75% seen once. Material: PBMCs. These receptors were obtained from a woman between 45 and 65 years old in good health and CMV-seropositive.

This chain uses TRBV6-1 with TRBJ1-5, with TRBD1 matching over 9 bases. This CDR3 has 15 residues. Germline CDR1 is MNHNS and CDR2 is SASEGT. The trim removed 6 bases at V and 5 bases at J, leaving 8 bases unmatched. In DNA form, the CDR3 reads TGTGCCAGCAGCAAGTGGGGACAGGGCGATCAGCCCCAGCATTTT. Translation gives CASSKWGQGDQPQHF.

The gene calls are TRBV6-5 and TRBJ2-3; the D gene is possibly TRBD2 (6 bases). This CDR3 region has 12 residues. Germline V lookup: CDR1 MNHEY, CDR2 SVGAGI. CDR3 DNA: TGTTCCGTTGGGACTAGCACAGATACGCAGTATTTT. It is translated as CSVGTSTDTQYF.